Included here is one TCR beta chain sequence, with context. Its specificity is unknown. Eight distinct reactions (per sample) were used to make the cDNA. Template switching appended UMIs that held a 6-nucleotide sample barcode. TCRdb reprocessed the 5' RACE reads and reports one entry per CDR3 protein, with no DNA. Its table lists 170,000 or so distinct CDR3 sequences. This CDR3 has 15 amino acids. Germline CDR1 reads MNHEY; CDR2 reads SVGEGT. These data belong to a study of monozygotic twins with inflammatory bowel disease. Notes on the study in general: Against healthy co-twins, IBD patients had lower TCRbeta diversity (measured by inverse Simpson). Versus healthy twins, IBD patients showed fewer clonotypes shared with others, especially with disease activity.

This TCR was sampled from a human donor with ulcerative colitis or Crohn's disease, or a healthy co-twin of an affected twin (not recorded which). Source material: blood. The chain joins TRBV6-2 or TRBV6-3 to TRBJ2-7; lacking DNA, the TRBD2 call made by TCRdb goes unchecked. The CDR3 sequence: CASNPTVHPPYEQYF.